The TCR beta chain described here comes from a study of OX40 agonist ivuxolimab in advanced cancers. CDR3 length: 17 residues. Germline-derived CDR1 and CDR2 are SGHRS and YFSETQ. V was pared by 4 bases and J by 6 bases, with 9 bases of the junction left unmatched. Only in-frame clones appear in the TCRdb table, and some are missing; sequencing was by immunoSEQ multiplex PCR. This sample carries under 75,000 clones, roughly four fifths of them seen once, and the ten largest clones take approximately 1%. Patients with a history of autoimmune disease or on systemic immunosuppression were excluded. The clonotype comes from an adult with an advanced solid tumor such as melanoma, head and neck, liver or kidney cancer. J is TRBJ2-5 and V is TRBV5-1, with 16 bases identical to TRBD2. Material: CD4+ or CD8+ T cells sorted from blood, obtained in a trial of the OX40 agonist ivuxolimab. As DNA, the CDR3 is TGCGCCAGCAGCCTTGGGACTAGCGGGGGGGCCGCGAAGACCCAGTACTTC. It specifies CASSLGTSGGAAKTQYF.